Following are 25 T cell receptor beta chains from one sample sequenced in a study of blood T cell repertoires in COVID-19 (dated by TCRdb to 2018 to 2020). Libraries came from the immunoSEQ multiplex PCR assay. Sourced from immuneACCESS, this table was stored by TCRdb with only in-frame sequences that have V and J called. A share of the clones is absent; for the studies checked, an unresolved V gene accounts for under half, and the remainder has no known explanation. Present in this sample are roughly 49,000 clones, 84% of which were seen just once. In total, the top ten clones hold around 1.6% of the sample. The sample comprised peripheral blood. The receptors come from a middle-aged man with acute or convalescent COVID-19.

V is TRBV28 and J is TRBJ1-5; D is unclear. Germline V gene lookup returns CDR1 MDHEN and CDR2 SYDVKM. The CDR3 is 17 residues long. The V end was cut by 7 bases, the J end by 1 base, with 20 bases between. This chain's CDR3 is CASTRKWPQRSNQPQHF. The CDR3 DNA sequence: TGTGCCAGCACCCGGAAGTGGCCTCAGCGGAGCAATCAGCCCCAGCATTTT.

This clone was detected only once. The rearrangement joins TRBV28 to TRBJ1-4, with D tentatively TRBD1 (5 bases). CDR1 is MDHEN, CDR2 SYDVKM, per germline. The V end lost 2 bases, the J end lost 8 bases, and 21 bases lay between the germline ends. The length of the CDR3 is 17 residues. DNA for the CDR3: TGTGCCAGCAGTTTAGTAACGGGTCCACAACAGGACGAAAAACTGTTTTTT. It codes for CASSLVTGPQQDEKLFF.

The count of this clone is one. The CDR3 here is CASSPGPGLAGGLEQFF. Here the CDR3 DNA reads TGTGCCAGCAGCCCTGGACCGGGACTAGCGGGAGGTCTTGAGCAGTTCTTC. This chain links TRBV11-2 with TRBJ2-1, with 15 bases matching TRBD2. CDR1 is SGHAT and CDR2 is FQNNGV in the germline V gene. The CDR3 loop spans 17 amino acids. Germline trimming cut 5 bases from V and 9 bases from J; bases unmatched to any gene: 11.

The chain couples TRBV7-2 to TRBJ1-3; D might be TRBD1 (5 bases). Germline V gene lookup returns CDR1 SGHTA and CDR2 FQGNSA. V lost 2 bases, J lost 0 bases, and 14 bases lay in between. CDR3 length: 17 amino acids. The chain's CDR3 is CASSLSFTGVSGNTIYF. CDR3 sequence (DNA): TGTGCCAGCAGCTTAAGCTTCACAGGAGTCTCTGGAAACACCATATATTTT. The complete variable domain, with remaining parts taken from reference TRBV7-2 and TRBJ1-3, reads GAGVSQSPSNKVTEKGKDVELRCDPISGHTALYWYRQSLGQGLEFLIYFQGNSAPDKSGLPSDRFSAERTGGSVSTLTIQRTQQEDSAVYLCASSLSFTGVSGNTIYFGEGSWLTVV.

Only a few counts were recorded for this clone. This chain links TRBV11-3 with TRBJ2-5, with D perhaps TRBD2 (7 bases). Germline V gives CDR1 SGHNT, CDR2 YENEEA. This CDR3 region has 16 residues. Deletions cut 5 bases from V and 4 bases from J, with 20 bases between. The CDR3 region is CASSMSPSGGGETQYF. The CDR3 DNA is TGTGCCAGCAGCATGTCCCCCTCGGGGGGCGGAGAGACCCAGTACTTC. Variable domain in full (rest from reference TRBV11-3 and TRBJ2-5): EAGVVQSPRYKIIEKKQPVAFWCNPISGHNTLYWYLQNLGQGPELLIRYENEEAVDDSQLPKDRFSAERLKGVDSTLKIQPAELGDSAVYLCASSMSPSGGGETQYFGPGTRLLVL.

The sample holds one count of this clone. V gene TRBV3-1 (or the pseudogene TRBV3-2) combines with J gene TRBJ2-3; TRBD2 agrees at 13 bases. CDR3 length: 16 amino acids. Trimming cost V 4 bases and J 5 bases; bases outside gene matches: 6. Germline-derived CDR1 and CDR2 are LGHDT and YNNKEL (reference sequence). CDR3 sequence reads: CASSRTSGGAVDTQYF. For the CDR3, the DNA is TGTGCCAGCAGCCGTACTAGCGGGGGGGCCGTAGATACGCAGTATTTT.

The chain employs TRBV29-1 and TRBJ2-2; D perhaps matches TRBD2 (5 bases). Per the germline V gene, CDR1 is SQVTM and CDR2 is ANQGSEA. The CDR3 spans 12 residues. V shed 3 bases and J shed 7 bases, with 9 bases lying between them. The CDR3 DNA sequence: TGCAGCGTTGAGTGGAGGAGCGGGGAGCTGTTTTTT. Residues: CSVEWRSGELFF.

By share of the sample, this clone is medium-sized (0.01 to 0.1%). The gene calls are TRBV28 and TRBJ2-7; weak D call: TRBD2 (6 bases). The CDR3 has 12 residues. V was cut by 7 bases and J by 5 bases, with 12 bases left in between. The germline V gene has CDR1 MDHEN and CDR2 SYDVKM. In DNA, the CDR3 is TGTGCCAGCACGGGACTGGCTAACGAGCAGTACTTC. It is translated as CASTGLANEQYF.

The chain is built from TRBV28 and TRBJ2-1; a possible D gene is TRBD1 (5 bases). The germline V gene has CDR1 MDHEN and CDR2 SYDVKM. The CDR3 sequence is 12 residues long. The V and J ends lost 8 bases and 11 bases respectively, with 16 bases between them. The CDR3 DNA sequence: TGTGCCAGCTATACGCTAGGGGTACAGCAGTTCTTC. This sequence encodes CASYTLGVQQFF.

The CDR3 region has the DNA TGTGCTAGTGGTTTTCCGACCAGGGGGCGTTGCGTTCTGGAGACCCAGTACTTC. Translating it yields CASGFPTRGRCVLETQYF. This rearrangement joins TRBV12-5 to TRBJ2-5; TRBD1 agrees at 8 bases. J lost 5 bases, V lost 3 bases, and 17 bases had no gene match. Germline lookup yields CDR1 LGHNT and CDR2 FRNRAP. The CDR3 has 18 residues.

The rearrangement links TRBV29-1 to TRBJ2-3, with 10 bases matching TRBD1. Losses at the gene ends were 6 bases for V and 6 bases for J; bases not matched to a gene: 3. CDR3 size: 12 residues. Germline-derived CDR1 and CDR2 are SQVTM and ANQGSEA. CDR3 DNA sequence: TGCAGCGTCGACAGGGGGCTGGATACGCAGTATTTT. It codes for CSVDRGLDTQYF.

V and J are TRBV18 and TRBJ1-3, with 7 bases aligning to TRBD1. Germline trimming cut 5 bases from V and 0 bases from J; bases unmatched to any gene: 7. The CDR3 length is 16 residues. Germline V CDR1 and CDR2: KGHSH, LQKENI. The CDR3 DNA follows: TGTGCCAGCTCATTTCCGGGGACAGCCTCTGGAAACACCATATATTTT. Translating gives CASSFPGTASGNTIYF.

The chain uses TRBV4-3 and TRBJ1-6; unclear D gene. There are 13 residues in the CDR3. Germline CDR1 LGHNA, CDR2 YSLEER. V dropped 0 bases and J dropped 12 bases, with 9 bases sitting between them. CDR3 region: CASSQDSGLPLHF. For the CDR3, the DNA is TGCGCCAGCAGCCAAGATTCGGGTCTACCCCTCCACTTT.

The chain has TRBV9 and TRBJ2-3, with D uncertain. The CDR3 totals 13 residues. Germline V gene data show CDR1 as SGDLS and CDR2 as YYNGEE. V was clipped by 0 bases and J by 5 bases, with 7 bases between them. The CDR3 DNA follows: TGTGCCAGCAGCGTAGCTGAGAGAGATACGCAGTATTTT. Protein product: CASSVAERDTQYF.

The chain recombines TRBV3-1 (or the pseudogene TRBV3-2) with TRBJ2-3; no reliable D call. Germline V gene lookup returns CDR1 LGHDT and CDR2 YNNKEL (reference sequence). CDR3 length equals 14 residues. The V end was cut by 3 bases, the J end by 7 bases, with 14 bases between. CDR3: CASSQPPSSYTQYF. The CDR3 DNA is TGTGCCAGCAGCCAGCCCCCCTCTAGTTATACGCAGTATTTT.

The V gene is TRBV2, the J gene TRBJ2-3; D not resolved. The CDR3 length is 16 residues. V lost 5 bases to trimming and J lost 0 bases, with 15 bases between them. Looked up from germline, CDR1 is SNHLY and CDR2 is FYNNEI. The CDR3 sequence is CASSHDPGISTDTQYF. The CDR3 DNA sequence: TGTGCCAGCAGTCACGACCCAGGAATTAGCACAGATACGCAGTATTTT.

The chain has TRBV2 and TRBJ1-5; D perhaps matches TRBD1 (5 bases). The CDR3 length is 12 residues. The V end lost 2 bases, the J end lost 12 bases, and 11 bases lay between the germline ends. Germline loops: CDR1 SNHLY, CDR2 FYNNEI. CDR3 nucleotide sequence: TGTGCCAGCAGTGAATCCAGGGTGGTCCAGCATTTT. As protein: CASSESRVVQHF.

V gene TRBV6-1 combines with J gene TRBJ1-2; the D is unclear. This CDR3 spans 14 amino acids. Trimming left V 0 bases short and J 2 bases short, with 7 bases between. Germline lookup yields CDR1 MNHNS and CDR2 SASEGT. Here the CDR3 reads CASSEAARNYGYTF. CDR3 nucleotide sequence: TGTGCCAGCAGTGAAGCGGCCAGAAACTATGGCTACACCTTC.

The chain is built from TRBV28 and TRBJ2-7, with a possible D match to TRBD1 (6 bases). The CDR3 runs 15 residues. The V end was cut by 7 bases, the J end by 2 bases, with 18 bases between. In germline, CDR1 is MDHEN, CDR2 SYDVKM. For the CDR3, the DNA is TGTGCCAGCATCTTGAAGGGTGGGGGCGCCTACGAGCAGTACTTC. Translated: CASILKGGGAYEQYF.

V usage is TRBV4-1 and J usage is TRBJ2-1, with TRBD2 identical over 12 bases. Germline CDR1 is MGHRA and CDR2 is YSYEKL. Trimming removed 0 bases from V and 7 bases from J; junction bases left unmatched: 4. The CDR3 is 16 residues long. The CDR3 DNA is TGCGCCAGCAGCCAAGATACGGGACTAGCGGGTAATGAGCAGTTCTTC. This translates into CASSQDTGLAGNEQFF.

The chain's CDR3 is CASSPRWDGYTF. As DNA, the CDR3 is TGTGCCAGCAGCCCTAGGTGGGATGGCTACACCTTC. The V and J genes are TRBV7-8 and TRBJ1-2; D call uncertain. V was shortened by 5 bases and J by 6 bases, with 10 bases between the two germline ends. This CDR3 is 12 amino acids long. CDR1 and CDR2 (germline): SGHVS, FQNEAQ.

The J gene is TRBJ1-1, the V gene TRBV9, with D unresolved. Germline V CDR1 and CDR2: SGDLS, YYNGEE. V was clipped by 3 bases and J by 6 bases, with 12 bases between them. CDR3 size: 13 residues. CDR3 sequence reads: CASSARWQSEAFF. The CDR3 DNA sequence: TGTGCCAGCAGCGCACGATGGCAGTCTGAAGCTTTCTTT.

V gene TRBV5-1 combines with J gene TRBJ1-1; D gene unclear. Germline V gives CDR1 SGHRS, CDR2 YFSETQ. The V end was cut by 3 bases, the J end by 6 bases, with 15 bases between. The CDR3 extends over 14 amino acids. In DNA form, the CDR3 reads TGCGCCAGCAGCTCCCAGGTTGGGTCGGCTGAAGCTTTCTTT. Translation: CASSSQVGSAEAFF.

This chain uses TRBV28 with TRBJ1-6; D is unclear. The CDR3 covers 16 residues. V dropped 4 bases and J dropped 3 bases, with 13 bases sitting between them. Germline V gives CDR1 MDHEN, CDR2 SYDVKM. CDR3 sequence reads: CASSSYFRDYNSPLHF. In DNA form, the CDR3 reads TGTGCCAGCAGTTCCTATTTCCGGGACTATAATTCACCCCTCCACTTT.

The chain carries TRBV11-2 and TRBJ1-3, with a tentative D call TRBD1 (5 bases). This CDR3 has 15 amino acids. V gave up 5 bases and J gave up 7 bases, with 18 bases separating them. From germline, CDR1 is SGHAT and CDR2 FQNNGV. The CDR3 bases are TGTGCCAGCAGCCCCCTGGGTGGGGCGCACAACACCATATATTTT. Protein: CASSPLGGAHNTIYF.